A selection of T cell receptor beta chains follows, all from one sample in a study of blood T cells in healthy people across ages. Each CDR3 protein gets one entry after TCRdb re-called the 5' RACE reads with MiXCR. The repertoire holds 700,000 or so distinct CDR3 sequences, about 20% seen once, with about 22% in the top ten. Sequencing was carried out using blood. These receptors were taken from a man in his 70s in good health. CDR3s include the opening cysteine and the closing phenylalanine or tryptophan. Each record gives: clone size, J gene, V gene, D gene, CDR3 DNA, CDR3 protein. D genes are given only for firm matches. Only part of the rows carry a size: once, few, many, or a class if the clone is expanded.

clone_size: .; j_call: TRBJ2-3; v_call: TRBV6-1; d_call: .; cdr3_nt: TGTGCCAGCAGTGAAGCGCGGCACCTTTCCACAGATACGCAGTATTTT; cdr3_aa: CASSEARHLSTDTQYF
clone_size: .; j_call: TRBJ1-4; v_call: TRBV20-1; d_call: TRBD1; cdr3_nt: TGCAGTGCTCCAGACAGGGCGGCTGAAAAACTGTTTTTT; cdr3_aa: CSAPDRAAEKLFF
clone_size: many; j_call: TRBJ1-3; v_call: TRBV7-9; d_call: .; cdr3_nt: TGTGCCAGCAGCTTAGTTTCTGGGACACCAAGAAACACCATATATTTT; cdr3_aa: CASSLVSGTPRNTIYF
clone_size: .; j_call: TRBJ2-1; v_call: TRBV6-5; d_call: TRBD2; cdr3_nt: TGTGCCAGCACGCGAGGGACTAGCGGGAGAAATGAGCAGTTCTTC; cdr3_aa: CASTRGTSGRNEQFF
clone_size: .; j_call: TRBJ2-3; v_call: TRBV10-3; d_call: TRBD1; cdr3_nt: TGTGCCATCAGTGAGTCGATAAGGGGACAGGACACAGATACGCAGTATTTT; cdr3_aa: CAISESIRGQDTDTQYF
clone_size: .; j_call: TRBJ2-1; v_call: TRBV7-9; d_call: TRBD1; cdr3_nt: TGTGCCAGCAGCTTAGGGAGTGGACAGGGGGCCGGTGAGCAGTTCTTC; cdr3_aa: CASSLGSGQGAGEQFF
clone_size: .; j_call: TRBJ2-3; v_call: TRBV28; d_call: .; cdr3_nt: TGTGCCAGCTCTACAAAGCGGCTCACAGATACGCAGTATTTT; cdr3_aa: CASSTKRLTDTQYF
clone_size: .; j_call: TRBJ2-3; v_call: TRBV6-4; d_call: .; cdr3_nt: TGTGCCAGCAGTGTACAGGGTGCAGATACGCAGTATTTT; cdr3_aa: CASSVQGADTQYF
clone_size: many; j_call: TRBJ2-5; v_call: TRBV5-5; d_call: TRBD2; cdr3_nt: TGTGCCAGCAGCTTGGAAGGGCTAGCGGGGCTGGCACGGTTCTTC; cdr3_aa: CASSLEGLAGLARFF
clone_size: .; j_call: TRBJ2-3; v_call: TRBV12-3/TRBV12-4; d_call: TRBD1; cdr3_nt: TGTGCCAGCAGAAAAGGACAGGGGGCTAGGACAGATACGCAGTATTTT; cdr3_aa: CASRKGQGARTDTQYF
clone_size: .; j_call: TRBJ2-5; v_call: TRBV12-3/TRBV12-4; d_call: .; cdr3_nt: TGTGCCAGCACCATAGGGGGTTTCGGGACCCAGTACTTC; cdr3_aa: CASTIGGFGTQYF
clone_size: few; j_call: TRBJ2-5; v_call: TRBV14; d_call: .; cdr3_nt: TGTGCCAGCAGCCAAGATCTACGGAAAGAGACCCAGTACTTC; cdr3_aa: CASSQDLRKETQYF
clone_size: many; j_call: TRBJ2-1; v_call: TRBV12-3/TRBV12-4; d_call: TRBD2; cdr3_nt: TGTGCCAGCAGTTTGAGGGAGGGTAATGAGCAGTTCTTC; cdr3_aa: CASSLREGNEQFF
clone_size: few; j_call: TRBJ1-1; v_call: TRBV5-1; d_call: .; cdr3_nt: TGCGCCAGCAGCTTCCTCTCTACAGGCGCTCGGATGAACACTGAAGCTTTCTTT; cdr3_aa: CASSFLSTGARMNTEAFF
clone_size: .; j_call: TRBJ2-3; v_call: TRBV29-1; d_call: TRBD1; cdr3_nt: TGCAGCGCGGACAGGGGAGGTCCAGATACGCAGTATTTT; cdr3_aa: CSADRGGPDTQYF
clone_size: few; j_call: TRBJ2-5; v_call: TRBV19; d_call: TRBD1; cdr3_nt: TGTGCCAGTAGCGGTTCGTTGACAGGGGGCGGAGAGACCCAGTACTTC; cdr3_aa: CASSGSLTGGGETQYF
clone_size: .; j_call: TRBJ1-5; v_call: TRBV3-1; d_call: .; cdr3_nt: TGTGCCAGCAGCCAGGGTAACCGGCAGCCCCAGCATTTT; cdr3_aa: CASSQGNRQPQHF
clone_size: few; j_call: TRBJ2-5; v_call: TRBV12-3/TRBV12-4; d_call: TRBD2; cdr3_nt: TGTGCCAGCAGTTTCTCGGCTAGCGGGGGCCCAGAGACCCAGTACTTC; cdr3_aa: CASSFSASGGPETQYF
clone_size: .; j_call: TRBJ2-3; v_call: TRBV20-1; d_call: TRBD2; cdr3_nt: TGCAGTGCTAGGAAATCAGCTAGCGGGGATACGCAGTATTTT; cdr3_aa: CSARKSASGDTQYF
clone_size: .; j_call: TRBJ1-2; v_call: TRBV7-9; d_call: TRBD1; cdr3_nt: TGTGCCAGCAGCTTAGCGGTTGGCAGGGGGCGAAATGGCTACACCTTC; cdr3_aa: CASSLAVGRGRNGYTF
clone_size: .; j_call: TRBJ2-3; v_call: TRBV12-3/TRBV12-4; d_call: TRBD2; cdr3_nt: TGTGCCAGCAGTTTCATGGGACTAGACTCAGATACGCAGTATTTT; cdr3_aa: CASSFMGLDSDTQYF
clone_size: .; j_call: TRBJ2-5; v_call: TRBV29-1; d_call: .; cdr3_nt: TGCAGCGTCGCCACAGGGTCAGAGACCCAGTACTTC; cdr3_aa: CSVATGSETQYF
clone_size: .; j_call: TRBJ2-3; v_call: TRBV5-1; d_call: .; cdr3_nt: TGCGCCAGCAGCTTGGAAGCCCACGGCACAGATACGCAGTATTTT; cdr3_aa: CASSLEAHGTDTQYF